This T cell receptor (beta chain) was observed in a study of CD8 T cells in ankylosing spondylitis. Overall study findings and caveats: Certain motif variants had earlier appeared in reactive arthritis synovial fluid and blood. Disease-linked clones were found to be CD8+ and relatively rare in peripheral blood. Apparently characteristic of ankylosing spondylitis blood was a TCR beta motif (eight highly homologous variants).

Each TCR beta library was made by quantitative 5'-RACE that incorporated molecular barcodes. TCRdb independently ran MiXCR on the 5' RACE reads; one entry per CDR3 protein. The table lists under 850,000 distinct CDR3 sequences, roughly 19% of them singletons. This clonotype has more than one count but fewer than ten. What it recognizes is unknown. The germline CDR1 and CDR2 sequences are LGHNA and YSLEER. The V end lost 2 bases, the J end lost 2 bases, and 13 bases lay between the germline ends. This CDR3 region has 16 residues. V gene TRBV4-3 combines with J gene TRBJ2-1; possibly TRBD2 for D (5 bases). The sequencing input was blood, either unsorted or a sorted T cell fraction (not recorded which). The sequence derives from a male donor with ankylosing spondylitis. CDR3 bases: TGCGCCAGCAGCCAAAGACCCTCGGGGACCTACAATGAGCAGTTCTTC. This gives the protein CASSQRPSGTYNEQFF.